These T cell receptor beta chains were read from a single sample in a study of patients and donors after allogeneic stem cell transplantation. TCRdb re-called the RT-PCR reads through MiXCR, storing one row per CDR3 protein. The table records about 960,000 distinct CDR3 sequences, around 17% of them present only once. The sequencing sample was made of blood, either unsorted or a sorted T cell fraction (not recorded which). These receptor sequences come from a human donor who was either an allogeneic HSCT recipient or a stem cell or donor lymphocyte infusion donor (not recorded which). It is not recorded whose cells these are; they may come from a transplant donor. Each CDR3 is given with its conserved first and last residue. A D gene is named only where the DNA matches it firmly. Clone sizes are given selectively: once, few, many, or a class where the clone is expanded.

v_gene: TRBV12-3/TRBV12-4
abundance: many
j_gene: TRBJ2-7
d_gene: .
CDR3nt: TGTGCCAGCAGTACCCGGGACTCTTACTACGAGCAGTACTTC
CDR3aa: CASSTRDSYYEQYF

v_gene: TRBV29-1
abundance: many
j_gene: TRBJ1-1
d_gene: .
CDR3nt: TGCAGCGTCCTGAGGCCTTTGAACACTGAAGCTTTCTTT
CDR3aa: CSVLRPLNTEAFF

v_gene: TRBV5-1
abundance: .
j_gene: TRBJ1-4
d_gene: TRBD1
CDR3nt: TGCGCCAGCAGCTTGTTACAGGGGGGCGAAAAACTGTTTTTT
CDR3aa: CASSLLQGGEKLFF

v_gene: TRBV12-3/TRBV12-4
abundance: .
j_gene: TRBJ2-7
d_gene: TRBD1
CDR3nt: TGTGCCAGCAGTTGGCTCCGGACAGGGCTCTACGAGCAGTACTTC
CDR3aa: CASSWLRTGLYEQYF

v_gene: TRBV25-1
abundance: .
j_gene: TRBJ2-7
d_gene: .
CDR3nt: TGTGCCAGCAGTGGTACAGACTACGAGCAGTACTTC
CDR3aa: CASSGTDYEQYF

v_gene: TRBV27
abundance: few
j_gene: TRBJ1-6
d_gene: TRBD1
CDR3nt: TGTGCCAGCAAACGGGACAGGGATAATTCACCCCTCCACTTT
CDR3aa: CASKRDRDNSPLHF

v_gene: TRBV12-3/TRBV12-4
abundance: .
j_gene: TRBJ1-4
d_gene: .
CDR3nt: TGTGCCAGCAGTTTTTCAGGGGATGGTGAAAAACTGTTTTTT
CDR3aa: CASSFSGDGEKLFF

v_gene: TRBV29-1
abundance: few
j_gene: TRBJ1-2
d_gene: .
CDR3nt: TGCAGCGTTGACTCGGGGGTATTGGCGGCATCGACGGGCTACACCTTC
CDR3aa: CSVDSGVLAASTGYTF

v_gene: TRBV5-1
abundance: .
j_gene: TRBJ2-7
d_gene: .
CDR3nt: TGCGCCAGCAGCTTGGACGGAAAAGGCACCTACGAGCAGTACTTC
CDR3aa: CASSLDGKGTYEQYF

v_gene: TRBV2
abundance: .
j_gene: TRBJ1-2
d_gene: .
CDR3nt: TGTGCCAGCAGCGGGGACGGAGGGATCTATGGCTACACCTTC
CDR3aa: CASSGDGGIYGYTF

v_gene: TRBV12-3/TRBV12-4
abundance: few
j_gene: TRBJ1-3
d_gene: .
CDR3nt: TGTGCCAGCAGTACACCCTTACTCTCTGGAAACACCATATATTTT
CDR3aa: CASSTPLLSGNTIYF

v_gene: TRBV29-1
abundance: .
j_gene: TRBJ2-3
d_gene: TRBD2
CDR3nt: TGCAGCGGCGGGGGACTTGACAGAGGCACAGATACGCAGTATTTT
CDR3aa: CSGGGLDRGTDTQYF

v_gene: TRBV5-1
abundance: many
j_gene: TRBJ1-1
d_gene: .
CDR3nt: TGCGCCAGCAGCGGAGTAAGGAACACTGAAGCTTTCTTT
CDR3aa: CASSGVRNTEAFF

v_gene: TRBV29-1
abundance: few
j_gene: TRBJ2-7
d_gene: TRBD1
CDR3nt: TGCAGCGTCTCAGGGACAGGATCGTCCTACGAGCAGTACTTC
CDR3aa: CSVSGTGSSYEQYF

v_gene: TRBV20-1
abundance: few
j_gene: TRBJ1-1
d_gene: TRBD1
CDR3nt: TGCAGTGCTAGTAGTCAGGGGGCGATGAACACTGAAGCTTTCTTT
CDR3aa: CSASSQGAMNTEAFF

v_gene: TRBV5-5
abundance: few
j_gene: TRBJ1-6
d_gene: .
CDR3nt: TGTGCCAGCAGCTCTAACTGGGATGGTTCACCCCTCCACTTT
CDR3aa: CASSSNWDGSPLHF

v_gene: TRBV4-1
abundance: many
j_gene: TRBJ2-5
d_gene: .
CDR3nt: TGCGCCAGCAGCATGGGACCAAGTGGACAAGAGACCCAGTACTTC
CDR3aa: CASSMGPSGQETQYF

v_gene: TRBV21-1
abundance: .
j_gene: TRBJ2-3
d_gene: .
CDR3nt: TGTGCCAGTCCGCAGGGGGACACAGATACGCAGTATTTT
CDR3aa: CASPQGDTDTQYF

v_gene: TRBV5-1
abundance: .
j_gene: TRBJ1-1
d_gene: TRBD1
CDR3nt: TGCGCCAGCAGTGGACAGGGTCGGATCACTGAAGCTTTCTTT
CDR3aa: CASSGQGRITEAFF

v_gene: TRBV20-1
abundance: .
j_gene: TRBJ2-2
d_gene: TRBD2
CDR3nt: TGCAGTGCTCTGGGGATAACTAGCGCGGGTTACACCGGGGAGCTGTTTTTT
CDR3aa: CSALGITSAGYTGELFF

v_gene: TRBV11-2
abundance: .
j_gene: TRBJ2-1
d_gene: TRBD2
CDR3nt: TGTGCCAGCAGCAAAGGACTAGCGGGAGGGCCATTCAATGAGCAGTTCTTC
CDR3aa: CASSKGLAGGPFNEQFF

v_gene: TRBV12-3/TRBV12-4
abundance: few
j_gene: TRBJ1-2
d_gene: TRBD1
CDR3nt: TGTGCCAGCAGTTTACAGGGGGCAGGGGGCTACACCTTC
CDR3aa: CASSLQGAGGYTF

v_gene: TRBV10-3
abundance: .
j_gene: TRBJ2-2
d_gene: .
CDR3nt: TGTGCCATCAGTGAGCCGGGACTGGTCACCGGGGAGCTGTTTTTT
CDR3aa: CAISEPGLVTGELFF

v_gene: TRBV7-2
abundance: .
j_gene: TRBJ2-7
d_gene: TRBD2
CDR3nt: TGTGCCAGCAGCTTAGTGGCTAGCGGGGGGTACGAGCAGTACTTC
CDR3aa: CASSLVASGGYEQYF

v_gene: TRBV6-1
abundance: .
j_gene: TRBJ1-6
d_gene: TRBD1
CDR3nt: TGTGCCAGCAGTCAAGGACAGGGGAGACCCCTCCACTTT
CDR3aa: CASSQGQGRPLHF

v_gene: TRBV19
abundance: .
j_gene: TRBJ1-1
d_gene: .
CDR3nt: TGTGCCAGTACTAGCAGCCTGAACACTGAAGCTTTCTTT
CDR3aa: CASTSSLNTEAFF

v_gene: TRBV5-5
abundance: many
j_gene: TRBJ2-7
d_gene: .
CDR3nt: TGTGCCAGCAGACGATCTAACTGGGACGAGCAGTACTTC
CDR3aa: CASRRSNWDEQYF

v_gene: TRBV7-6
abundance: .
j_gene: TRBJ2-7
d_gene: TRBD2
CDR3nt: TGTGCCAGCACCCAGGGGATAGCGGGGTTTTACGAGCAGTACTTC
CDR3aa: CASTQGIAGFYEQYF

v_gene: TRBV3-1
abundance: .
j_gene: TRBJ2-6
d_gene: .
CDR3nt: TGTGCCAGCAGCCCGTCAGGCCCCAACGTCCTGACTTTC
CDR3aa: CASSPSGPNVLTF

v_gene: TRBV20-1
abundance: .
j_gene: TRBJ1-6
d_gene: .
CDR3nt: TGCAGTGCTGGGACGGGCAACTCACCCCTCCACTTT
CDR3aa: CSAGTGNSPLHF

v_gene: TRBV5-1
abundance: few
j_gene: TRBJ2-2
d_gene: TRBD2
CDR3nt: TGCGCCAGCAGCTTACTAGCGGGAGGGCTGGACACCGGGGAGCTGTTTTTT
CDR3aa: CASSLLAGGLDTGELFF

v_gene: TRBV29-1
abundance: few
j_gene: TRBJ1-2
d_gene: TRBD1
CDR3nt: TGCAGCGTTAAGGACAGGGGTACGCCGGGCTACACCTTC
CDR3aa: CSVKDRGTPGYTF

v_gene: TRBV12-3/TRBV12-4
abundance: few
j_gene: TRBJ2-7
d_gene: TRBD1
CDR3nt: TGTGCCAGCAGTCAAACCCGGGACAGGGGGTTTGAGCAGTACTTC
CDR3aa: CASSQTRDRGFEQYF

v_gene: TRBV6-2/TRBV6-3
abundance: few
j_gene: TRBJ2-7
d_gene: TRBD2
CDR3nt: TGTGCCAGCTTAGCTACCAGCGGGACTCCAACGATAATTAGCTCCTACGAGCAGTACTTC
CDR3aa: CASLATSGTPTIISSYEQYF

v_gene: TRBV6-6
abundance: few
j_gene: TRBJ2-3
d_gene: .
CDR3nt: TGTGCCAGCAGTTCCCAGTCGGATACGCAGTATTTT
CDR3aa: CASSSQSDTQYF

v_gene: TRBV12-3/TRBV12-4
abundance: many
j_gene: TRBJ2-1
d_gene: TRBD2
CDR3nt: TGTGCCAGCAGTTTGACTAGCGGGAGGGCCGGGAATGAGCAGTTCTTC
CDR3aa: CASSLTSGRAGNEQFF

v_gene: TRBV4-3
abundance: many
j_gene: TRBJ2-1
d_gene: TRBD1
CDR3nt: TGCGCCAGCAGCCAAGATTCAGGGGGTAGGGATGAGCAGTTCTTC
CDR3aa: CASSQDSGGRDEQFF

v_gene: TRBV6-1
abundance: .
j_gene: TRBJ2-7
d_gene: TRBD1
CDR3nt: TGTGCCAGCAGCCAGGGACAGGAGGACTACGAGCAGTACTTC
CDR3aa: CASSQGQEDYEQYF

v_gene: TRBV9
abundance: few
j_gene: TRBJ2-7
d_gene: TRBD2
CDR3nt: TGTGCCAGCAGCGTCACCGCTAGCGGGGGGGCCAGCGAGCAGTACTTC
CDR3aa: CASSVTASGGASEQYF

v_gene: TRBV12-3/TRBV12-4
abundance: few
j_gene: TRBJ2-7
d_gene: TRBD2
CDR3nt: TGTGCCAGCAGCCCCGGGACTAGCGGGAGGGAGCAGTACTTC
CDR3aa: CASSPGTSGREQYF

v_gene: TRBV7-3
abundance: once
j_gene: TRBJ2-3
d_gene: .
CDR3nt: TGTGCCAGCAGCTGGGGGCGGGGGGATACGCAGTATTTT
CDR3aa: CASSWGRGDTQYF

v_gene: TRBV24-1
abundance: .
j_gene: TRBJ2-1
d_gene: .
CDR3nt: TGTGCCACCAGTGATCCCGACTCGGTGGGCTCCTACAATGAGCAGTTCTTC
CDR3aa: CATSDPDSVGSYNEQFF

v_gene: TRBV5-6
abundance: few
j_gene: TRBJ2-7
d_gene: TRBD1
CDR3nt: TGTGCCAGCAGCTGGACAGGGATCAACGAGCAGTACTTC
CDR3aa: CASSWTGINEQYF

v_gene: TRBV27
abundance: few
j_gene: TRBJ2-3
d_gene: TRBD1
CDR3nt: TGTGCCAGCAAATCTACACAGGGGCGGACAGATACGCAGTATTTT
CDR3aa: CASKSTQGRTDTQYF

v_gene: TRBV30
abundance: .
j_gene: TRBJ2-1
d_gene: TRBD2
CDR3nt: TGTGCCTGTCCTAGCGGGGGGAGCTCCTACAATGAGCAGTTCTTC
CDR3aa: CACPSGGSSYNEQFF

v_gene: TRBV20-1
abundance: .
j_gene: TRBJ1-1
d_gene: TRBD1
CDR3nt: TGCAGTGCCGTAGGGGGCGCGGTGAACACTGAAGCTTTCTTT
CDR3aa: CSAVGGAVNTEAFF

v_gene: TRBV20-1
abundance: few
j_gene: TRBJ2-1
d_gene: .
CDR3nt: TGCAGTGCGGAGAGAGAGGCCAGCCCTAGATACAATGAGCAGTTCTTC
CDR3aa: CSAEREASPRYNEQFF

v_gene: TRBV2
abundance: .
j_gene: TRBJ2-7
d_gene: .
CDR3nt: TGTGCCAGCAGTGAGTCGGCCGGGACACGCTACGAGCAGTACTTC
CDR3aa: CASSESAGTRYEQYF

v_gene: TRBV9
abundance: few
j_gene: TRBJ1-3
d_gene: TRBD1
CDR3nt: TGTGCCAGCAGCGGGACAGGAACTGGAAACACCATATATTTT
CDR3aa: CASSGTGTGNTIYF

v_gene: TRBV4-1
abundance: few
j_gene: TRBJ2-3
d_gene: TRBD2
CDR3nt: TGCGCCAGCAGCCAAGAGGATAGCGGGGGGGCCACAGATACGCAGTATTTT
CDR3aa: CASSQEDSGGATDTQYF

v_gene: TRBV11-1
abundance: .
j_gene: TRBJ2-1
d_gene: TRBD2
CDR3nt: TGTGCCAGCAGCATAGGGACTAGCGGGAGGAGGTATGAGCAGTTCTTC
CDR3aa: CASSIGTSGRRYEQFF

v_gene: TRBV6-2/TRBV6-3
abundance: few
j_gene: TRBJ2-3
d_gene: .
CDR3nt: TGTGCCAGCAGTTACGGGGGAACGATCACAGATACGCAGTATTTT
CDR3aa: CASSYGGTITDTQYF

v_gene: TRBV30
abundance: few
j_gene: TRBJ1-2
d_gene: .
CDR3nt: TGTGCCTGGAGATGGGGGGAATCGATTTATGGCTACACCTTC
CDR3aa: CAWRWGESIYGYTF

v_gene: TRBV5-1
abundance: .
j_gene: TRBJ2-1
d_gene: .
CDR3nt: TGCGCCAGCAGCCTACGGGAGCGGGTGAGGGTCTTC
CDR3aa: CASSLRERVRVF

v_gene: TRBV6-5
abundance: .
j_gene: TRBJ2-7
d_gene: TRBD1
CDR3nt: TGTGCCAGCAGTTACCCCGGACAGGGTAACCACGAGCAGTACTTC
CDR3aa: CASSYPGQGNHEQYF

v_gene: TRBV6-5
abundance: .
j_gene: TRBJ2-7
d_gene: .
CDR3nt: TGTGCCAGCAGTTCCCGGAATGGAGTTCAGTCCTACGAGCAGTACTTC
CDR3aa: CASSSRNGVQSYEQYF

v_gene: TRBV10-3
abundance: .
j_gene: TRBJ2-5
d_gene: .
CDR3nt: TGTGCCACCTCGAAGACAGACCAAGAGACCCAGTACTTC
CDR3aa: CATSKTDQETQYF

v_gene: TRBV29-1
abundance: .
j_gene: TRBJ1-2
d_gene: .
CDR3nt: TGCAGCGTTGATAAGGGGGAGGACTATGGCTACACCTTC
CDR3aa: CSVDKGEDYGYTF

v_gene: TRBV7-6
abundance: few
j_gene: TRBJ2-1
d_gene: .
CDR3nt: TGTGCCAGCAGCACCTACCCCCGGGTTGTGAACAATGAGCAGTTCTTC
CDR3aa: CASSTYPRVVNNEQFF

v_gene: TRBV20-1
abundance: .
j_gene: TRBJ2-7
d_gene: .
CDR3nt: TGCAGTGCTAGAGATTACCAAACCTACGAGCAGTACTTC
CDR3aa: CSARDYQTYEQYF